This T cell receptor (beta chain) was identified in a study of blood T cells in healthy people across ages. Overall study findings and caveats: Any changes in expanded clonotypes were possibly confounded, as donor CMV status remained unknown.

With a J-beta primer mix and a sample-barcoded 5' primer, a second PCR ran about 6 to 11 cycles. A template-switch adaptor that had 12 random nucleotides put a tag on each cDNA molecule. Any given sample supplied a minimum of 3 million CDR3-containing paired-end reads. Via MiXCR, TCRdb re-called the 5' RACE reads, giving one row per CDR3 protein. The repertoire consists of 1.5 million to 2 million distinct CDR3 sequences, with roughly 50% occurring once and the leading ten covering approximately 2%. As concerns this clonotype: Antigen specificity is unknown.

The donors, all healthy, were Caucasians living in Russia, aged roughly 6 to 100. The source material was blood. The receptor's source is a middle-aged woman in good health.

The DNA for the CDR3 is TGTGCCAGCAGCCAAGAAAACGGGCGTCGAGGGGCGCAGGGGGGCTACACCTTC. Its translation: CASSQENGRRGAQGGYTF. This chain links TRBV4-2 with TRBJ1-2, with D possibly matching TRBD1 (6 bases). Per germline, CDR1 LGHNA and CDR2 YNFKEQ. CDR3 length: 18 residues. V was trimmed by 0 bases and J by 8 bases, leaving 25 bases between them.